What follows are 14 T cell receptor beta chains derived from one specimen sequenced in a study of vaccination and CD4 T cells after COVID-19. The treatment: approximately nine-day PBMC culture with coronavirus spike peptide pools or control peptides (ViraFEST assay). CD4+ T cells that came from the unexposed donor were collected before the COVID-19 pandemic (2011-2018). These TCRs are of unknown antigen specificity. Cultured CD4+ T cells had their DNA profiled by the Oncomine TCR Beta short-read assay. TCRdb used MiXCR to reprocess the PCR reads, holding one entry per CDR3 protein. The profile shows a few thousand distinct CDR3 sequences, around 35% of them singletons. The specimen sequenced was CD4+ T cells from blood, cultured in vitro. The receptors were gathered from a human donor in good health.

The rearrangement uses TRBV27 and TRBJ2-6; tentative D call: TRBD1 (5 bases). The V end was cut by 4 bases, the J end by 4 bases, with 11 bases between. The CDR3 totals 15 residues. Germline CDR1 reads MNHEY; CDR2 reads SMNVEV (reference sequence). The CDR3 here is CASSSTDLGANVLTF. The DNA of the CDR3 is TGTGCCAGCAGTTCGACAGACTTGGGGGCCAACGTCCTGACTTTC.

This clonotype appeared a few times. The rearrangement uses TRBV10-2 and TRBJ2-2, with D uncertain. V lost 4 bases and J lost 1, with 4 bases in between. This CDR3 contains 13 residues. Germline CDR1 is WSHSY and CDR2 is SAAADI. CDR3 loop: CASSAQNTGELFF. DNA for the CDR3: TGCGCCAGCAGTGCCCAGAACACCGGGGAGCTGTTTTTT.

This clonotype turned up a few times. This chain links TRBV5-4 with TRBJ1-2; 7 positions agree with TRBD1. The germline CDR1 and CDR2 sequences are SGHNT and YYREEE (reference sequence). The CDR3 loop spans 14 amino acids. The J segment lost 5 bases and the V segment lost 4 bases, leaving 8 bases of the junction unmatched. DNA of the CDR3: TGTGCCAGCAGCCTCCCGTTACAGGGGTATGGCTACACCTTC. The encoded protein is CASSLPLQGYGYTF.

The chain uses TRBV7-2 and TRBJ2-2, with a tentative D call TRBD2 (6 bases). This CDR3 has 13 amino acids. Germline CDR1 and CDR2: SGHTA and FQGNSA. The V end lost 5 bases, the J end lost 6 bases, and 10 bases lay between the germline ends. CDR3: CASSVGRSGELFF. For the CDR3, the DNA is TGTGCCAGCAGCGTTGGGAGGTCCGGGGAGCTGTTTTTT. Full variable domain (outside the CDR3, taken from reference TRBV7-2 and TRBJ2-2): GAGVSQSPSNKVTEKGKDVELRCDPISGHTALYWYRQSLGQGLEFLIYFQGNSAPDKSGLPSDRFSAERTGGSVSTLTIQRTQQEDSAVYLCASSVGRSGELFFGEGSRLTVL.

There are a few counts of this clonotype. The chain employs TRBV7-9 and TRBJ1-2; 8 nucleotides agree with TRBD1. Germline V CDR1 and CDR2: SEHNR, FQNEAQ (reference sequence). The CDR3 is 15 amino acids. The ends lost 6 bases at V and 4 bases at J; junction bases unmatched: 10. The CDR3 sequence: CASSTEGQGSYGYTF. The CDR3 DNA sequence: TGTGCCAGCAGTACAGAAGGACAGGGAAGCTATGGCTACACCTTC.

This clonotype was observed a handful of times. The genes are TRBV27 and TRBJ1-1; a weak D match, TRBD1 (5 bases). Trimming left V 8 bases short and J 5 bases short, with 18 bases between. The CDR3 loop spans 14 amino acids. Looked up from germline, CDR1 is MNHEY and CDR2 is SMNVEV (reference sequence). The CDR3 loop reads CASASGGTITEAFF. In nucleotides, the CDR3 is TGTGCCAGCGCCTCGGGCGGGACTATTACTGAAGCTTTCTTT.

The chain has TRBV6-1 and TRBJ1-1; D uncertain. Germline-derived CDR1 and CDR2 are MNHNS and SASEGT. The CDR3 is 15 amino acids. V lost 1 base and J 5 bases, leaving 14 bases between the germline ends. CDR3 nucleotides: TGTGCCAGCAGTGAAGGACCGGGGTCCCCAACTGAAGCTTTCTTT. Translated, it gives CASSEGPGSPTEAFF.

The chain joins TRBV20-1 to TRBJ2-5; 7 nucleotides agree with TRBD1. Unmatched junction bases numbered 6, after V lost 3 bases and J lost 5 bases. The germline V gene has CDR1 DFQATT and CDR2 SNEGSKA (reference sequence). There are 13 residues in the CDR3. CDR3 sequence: CSARTGQMETQYF. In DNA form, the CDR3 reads TGCAGTGCTAGGACGGGACAGATGGAGACCCAGTACTTC.

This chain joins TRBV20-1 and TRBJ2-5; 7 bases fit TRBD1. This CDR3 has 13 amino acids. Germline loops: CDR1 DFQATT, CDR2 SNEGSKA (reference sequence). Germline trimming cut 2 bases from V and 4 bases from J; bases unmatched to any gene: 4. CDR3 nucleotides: TGCAGTGCTAGAAAGACAGGGATAGAGACCCAGTACTTC. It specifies CSARKTGIETQYF.

The CDR3 region has the DNA TGTGCCATCAGTGAGTTCGCAGATACGCAGTATTTT. This encodes CAISEFADTQYF. The chain joins TRBV10-3 to TRBJ2-3; no definite D call. Trimming pared 1 base from V and 4 bases from J, leaving 3 bases between. This CDR3 is built from 12 residues. The germline CDR1 and CDR2 sequences are ENHRY and SYGVKD.

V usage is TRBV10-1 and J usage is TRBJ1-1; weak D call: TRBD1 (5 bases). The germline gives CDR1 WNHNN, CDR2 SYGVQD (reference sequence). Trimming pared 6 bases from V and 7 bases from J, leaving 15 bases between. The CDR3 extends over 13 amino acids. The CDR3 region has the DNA TGCGCCAGCAGGGAGCACGGGGCTGGTGAAGCTTTCTTT. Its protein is CASREHGAGEAFF.

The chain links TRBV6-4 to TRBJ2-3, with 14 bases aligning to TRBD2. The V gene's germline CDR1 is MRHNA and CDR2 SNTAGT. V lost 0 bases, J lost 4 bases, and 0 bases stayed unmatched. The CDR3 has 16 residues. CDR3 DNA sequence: TGTGCCAGCAGTGACTCGACTAGCGGGGGGGCAGATACGCAGTATTTT. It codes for CASSDSTSGGADTQYF.

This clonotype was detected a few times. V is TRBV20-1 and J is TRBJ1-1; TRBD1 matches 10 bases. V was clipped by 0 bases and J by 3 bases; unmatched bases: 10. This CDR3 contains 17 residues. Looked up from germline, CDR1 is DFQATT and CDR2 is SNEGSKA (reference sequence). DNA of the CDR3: TGCAGTGCTAGAGATCTTGGACAGGGGGAATGGGACACTGAAGCTTTCTTT. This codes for CSARDLGQGEWDTEAFF.

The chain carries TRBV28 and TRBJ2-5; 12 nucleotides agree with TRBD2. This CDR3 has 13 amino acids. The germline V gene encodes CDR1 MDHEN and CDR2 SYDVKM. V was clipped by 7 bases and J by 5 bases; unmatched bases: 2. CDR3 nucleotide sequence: TGTGCCAGCACTAGCGGGGGGGCGGAGACCCAGTACTTC. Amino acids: CASTSGGAETQYF.